The rows below give T cell receptor beta chains drawn from one sample of a study of lymphopenia after photon versus proton radiotherapy. Profiled with immunoSEQ multiplex PCR; TCRdb holds only in-frame clones, not every one. The table has roughly 17,000 clones, roughly 90% seen once. The starting material was peripheral blood, obtained from a patient treated with photon-based radiotherapy. The receptor source for this set is a woman between 40 and 50 years old with cholangiocarcinoma. CDR3s include the opening cysteine and the closing phenylalanine or tryptophan. Not every row has a clone size; where given, it reads once, few, many or a size class.

. | TRBV16 | CASSQSRTGISEAFF
. | TRBV15 | CATSRDPTPFNNEQFF
. | TRBV4-1 | CASKGQPNTEAFF
. | TRBV29-1 | CSALRGLTNTEAFF
. | TRBV15 | CATSRDRGLEKLFF
. | TRBV2 | CASSPGTGGTGELFF
. | TRBV19 | CASSISSGRMNTEAFF
. | TRBV6-5 | CASSYLLANTGELFF
. | TRBV28 | CASRPTAGTGGAYYGYTF
. | TRBV28 | CASSLHTPGWGEAFF
. | TRBV5-5 | CASSPRTGGNEQFF
. | TRBV11-3 | CASGRSTGELFF
. | TRBV7-2 | CASSPGTKYEQYF
. | TRBV5-4 | CASSLGGGYTF
. | TRBV19 | CASSITVNQPQHF
. | TRBV7-3 | CASSANWGETQYF
. | TRBV5-1 | CASSLEPGQGNEKLFF
. | TRBV4-2 | CASSQEWMGDEQFF
. | TRBV14 | CASSQERLAGDNEQFF
. | TRBV11-2 | CASSSIGGAPITDTQYF
. | TRBV2 | CASSEGRGGPDTQYF
. | TRBV4-1 | CASSQEGIPSYGYTF
. | TRBV18 | CASSRRPLDSATNEKLFF
. | TRBV4-1 | CASSRSRDRGNSPLHF
. | TRBV19 | CASQKGTEAFF
. | TRBV30 | CAWSADRRPQHF
once | TRBV11-2 | CASSPPGGSYEQYF
. | TRBV7-2 | CASGMASGKFEQFF
. | TRBV28 | CASGSSRSPSGVLGTGELFF
. | TRBV19 | CASSIGSSYNEQFF
once | TRBV5-8 | CASSRTGGEVDTQYF
. | TRBV11-2 | CASSLGGTLSSYNEQFF
few | TRBV29-1 | CSVEDGGRGQRETQYF
. | TRBV6-5 | CASSYSTAGDYKIEFF
. | TRBV19 | CASSMSQTQYF
. | TRBV7-3 | CASSPHAGLGEQYF
. | TRBV11-2 | CASSLDSHEQYF